These T cell receptor beta chains were read from a single sample in a study of blood T cell repertoires in COVID-19. Here immunoSEQ multiplex PCR was the method, and the copy in TCRdb shows in-frame clones only, minus some. The sample has 23,000 or so clones, more than 80% seen once; the top ten hold about 7.3%. The sample was peripheral blood. The receptors here all came from a human donor in a cohort sampled during active COVID-19. The CDR3 runs from the conserved cysteine through the conserved F or W. A D gene is named only where the DNA matches it firmly. Size values are once, few and many counts, or a class for expanded clones, and some rows have none.

size: -
J: TRBJ1-6
D: -
V: TRBV6-5
CDR3: CASSYRGHLSPLHF
DNA: TGTGCCAGCAGTTACCGTGGACACCTTTCACCCCTCCACTTT

size: -
J: TRBJ1-2
D: -
V: TRBV10-3
CDR3: CAVAGSGGYGYTF
DNA: TGTGCCGTAGCCGGCTCGGGGGGATATGGCTACACCTTC

size: -
J: TRBJ2-5
D: TRBD2
V: TRBV3-1/TRBV3-2
CDR3: CASSQGTSAQETQYF
DNA: TGTGCCAGCAGCCAAGGGACTAGCGCCCAAGAGACCCAGTACTTC

size: -
J: TRBJ2-7
D: -
V: TRBV27
CDR3: CASSLSGRVSYEQYF
DNA: TGTGCCAGCAGTTTATCTGGCAGGGTGTCCTACGAGCAGTACTTC

size: -
J: TRBJ1-5
D: TRBD1
V: TRBV2
CDR3: CASSEDRQGASNQPQHF
DNA: TGTGCCAGCAGTGAAGACCGACAGGGGGCTAGCAATCAGCCCCAGCATTTT

size: -
J: TRBJ2-5
D: -
V: TRBV6-1
CDR3: CASSEQGLGETQYF
DNA: TGTGCCAGCAGTGAACAAGGACTTGGAGAGACCCAGTACTTC

size: -
J: TRBJ1-1
D: -
V: TRBV3-1/TRBV3-2
CDR3: CASSQEDTLRYTEAFF
DNA: TGTGCCAGCAGCCAAGAGGACACCTTAAGGTACACTGAAGCTTTCTTT

size: -
J: TRBJ1-4
D: TRBD1
V: TRBV27
CDR3: CASSLGFAGGADEKLFF
DNA: TGTGCCAGCAGTTTGGGATTCGCAGGGGGCGCAGATGAAAAACTGTTTTTT

size: -
J: TRBJ2-5
D: -
V: TRBV24-1
CDR3: CATSDNRAWTETQYF
DNA: TGTGCCACCAGTGATAACAGGGCTTGGACAGAGACCCAGTACTTC

size: -
J: TRBJ2-7
D: -
V: TRBV18
CDR3: CASSPQGNNEQYF
DNA: TGTGCCAGCTCACCACAGGGGAACAACGAGCAGTACTTC

size: -
J: TRBJ1-2
D: -
V: TRBV7-9
CDR3: CASSFQVNYGYTF
DNA: TGTGCCAGCAGCTTCCAGGTGAACTATGGCTACACCTTC

size: -
J: TRBJ2-5
D: TRBD1
V: TRBV19
CDR3: CASQHRGQETQYF
DNA: TGTGCCAGCCAGCACAGGGGCCAAGAGACCCAGTACTTC

size: -
J: TRBJ2-1
D: TRBD2
V: TRBV27
CDR3: CASSRVGTSFNEQFF
DNA: TGTGCCAGCAGTCGGGTGGGGACTAGTTTCAATGAGCAGTTCTTC

size: few
J: TRBJ1-6
D: -
V: TRBV5-1
CDR3: CASSQWTETYNSPLHF
DNA: TGCGCCAGCAGCCAGTGGACAGAAACCTATAATTCACCCCTCCACTTT

size: -
J: TRBJ1-5
D: TRBD1
V: TRBV4-1
CDR3: CASSRDAGTGINQPQHF
DNA: TGCGCCAGCAGCCGCGACGCCGGGACAGGTATCAATCAGCCCCAGCATTTT

size: -
J: TRBJ2-6
D: TRBD1
V: TRBV28
CDR3: CASEPGGISGANVLTF
DNA: TGTGCCAGCGAGCCAGGGGGTATCTCTGGGGCCAACGTCCTGACTTTC

size: -
J: TRBJ1-4
D: -
V: TRBV6-1
CDR3: CASSDVNGRGEKLFF
DNA: TGTGCCAGCAGTGACGTTAACGGTCGGGGTGAAAAACTGTTTTTT

size: -
J: TRBJ2-2
D: -
V: TRBV4-3
CDR3: CASSPGQKGELFF
DNA: TGCGCCAGCAGCCCCGGACAGAAAGGGGAGCTGTTTTTT

size: -
J: TRBJ2-1
D: TRBD2
V: TRBV28
CDR3: CASSRSGRASNEQFF
DNA: TGTGCCAGCAGTCGTAGCGGGAGGGCCTCCAATGAGCAGTTCTTC

size: -
J: TRBJ1-5
D: -
V: TRBV7-9
CDR3: CASSRGGDQPQHF
DNA: TGTGCCAGCAGCAGAGGAGGGGATCAGCCCCAGCATTTT

size: -
J: TRBJ2-1
D: TRBD1
V: TRBV2
CDR3: CASRSGQGVGEQFF
DNA: TGTGCCAGCAGAAGCGGACAGGGGGTAGGTGAGCAGTTCTTC

size: -
J: TRBJ2-2
D: TRBD2
V: TRBV7-7
CDR3: CASSSSPGLAGGHTGELFF
DNA: TGTGCCAGCAGCTCAAGTCCGGGACTAGCGGGGGGACACACCGGGGAGCTGTTTTTT

size: -
J: TRBJ2-1
D: -
V: TRBV6-1
CDR3: CASSERGGAAYNEQFF
DNA: TGTGCCAGCAGTGAAAGGGGGGGAGCGGCCTACAATGAGCAGTTCTTC

size: -
J: TRBJ1-2
D: TRBD1
V: TRBV27
CDR3: CASSQPDRPGGYTF
DNA: TGTGCCAGCAGTCAACCGGACAGGCCGGGGGGCTACACCTTC

size: -
J: TRBJ2-5
D: -
V: TRBV7-9
CDR3: CASNPGGGGETQYF
DNA: TGTGCCAGCAACCCCGGAGGTGGCGGGGAGACCCAGTACTTC

size: -
J: TRBJ2-7
D: -
V: TRBV7-2
CDR3: CASSPDGGYGEQYF
DNA: TGTGCCAGCAGCCCGGACGGCGGGTATGGGGAGCAGTACTTC

size: once
J: TRBJ2-3
D: -
V: TRBV7-9
CDR3: CASSLSTDTQYF
DNA: TGTGCCAGCAGCCTAAGCACAGATACGCAGTATTTT

size: -
J: TRBJ1-1
D: -
V: TRBV5-4
CDR3: CASSLAMGGGTEAFF
DNA: TGTGCCAGCAGCTTGGCCATGGGGGGTGGGACTGAAGCTTTCTTT

size: -
J: TRBJ1-2
D: -
V: TRBV4-1
CDR3: CASSQDSSPPGYGYTF
DNA: TGCGCCAGCAGCCAGGATTCCAGTCCCCCGGGGTATGGCTACACCTTC

size: -
J: TRBJ2-7
D: -
V: TRBV11-3
CDR3: CASSFWDSTYEQYF
DNA: TGTGCCAGCAGCTTTTGGGACTCTACCTACGAGCAGTACTTC

size: -
J: TRBJ2-1
D: -
V: TRBV3-1/TRBV3-2
CDR3: CASSQGPSRDNEQFF
DNA: TGTGCCAGCAGCCAAGGGCCTAGTCGGGACAATGAGCAGTTCTTC

size: -
J: TRBJ2-5
D: TRBD2
V: TRBV27
CDR3: CASSPTSGRYPRGQETQYF
DNA: TGTGCCAGCAGCCCGACTAGCGGGAGATACCCTAGAGGCCAAGAGACCCAGTACTTC

size: -
J: TRBJ1-1
D: -
V: TRBV4-3
CDR3: CASSQDRGTEAFF
DNA: TGCGCCAGCAGCCAAGATCGGGGCACTGAAGCTTTCTTT

size: -
J: TRBJ1-4
D: -
V: TRBV10-2
CDR3: CASRAGPTNEKLFF
DNA: TGCGCCAGCAGAGCAGGGCCGACTAATGAAAAACTGTTTTTT

size: -
J: TRBJ1-3
D: -
V: TRBV3-1/TRBV3-2
CDR3: CASSLQGSSYTIYF
DNA: TGTGCCAGCAGCCTACAGGGATCGAGTTACACCATATATTTT

size: -
J: TRBJ1-1
D: TRBD1
V: TRBV5-1
CDR3: CASSLDRGRDTEAFF
DNA: TGCGCCAGCAGCTTGGATAGGGGGCGCGACACTGAAGCTTTCTTT